The next 4 T cell receptor beta chains were all read from a single sample in a study of blood T cell repertoires in COVID-19. The table came from immunoSEQ multiplex PCR; TCRdb's copy has only in-frame clones and leaves some out. The table has 75,000 to 100,000 clones, around 80% seen once. Sequenced sample: peripheral blood. All receptors come from a human donor in a cohort sampled during active COVID-19.

On this clone: An end of the junction differs from the germline gene, which may be a read error. The chain combines TRBV28 with TRBJ1-2; unclear D gene. The CDR3 length is 14 residues. The germline V gene has CDR1 MDHEN and CDR2 SYDVKM. Here the CDR3 reads CASGLSRMSYGYTF. Here the CDR3 DNA reads TGTGCCAGCGGTTTAAGCAGGATGAGCTATGGCTACACCTTC.

The V and J genes are TRBV29-1 and TRBJ2-7, with a tentative D call TRBD1 (7 bases). The CDR3 totals 14 residues. CDR1 is SQVTM and CDR2 is ANQGSEA in the germline V gene. Deletions cut 7 bases from V and 6 bases from J, with 22 bases between. This CDR3 is CSASTGAGGREQYF. The CDR3 DNA follows: TGCAGCGCCTCGACCGGGGCAGGGGGGCGCGAGCAGTACTTC.

The chain recombines TRBV3-1 (or the pseudogene TRBV3-2) with TRBJ2-7; TRBD1 agrees at 9 bases. With V trimmed by 6 bases and J by 1 base, 7 bases remained unmatched. Germline V lookup: CDR1 LGHDT, CDR2 YNNKEL (reference sequence). The CDR3 spans 15 residues. CDR3 loop: CASSTTGGLSYEQYF. The DNA of the CDR3 is TGTGCCAGCAGTACTACAGGGGGCCTTTCCTACGAGCAGTACTTC.

The chain has TRBV28 and TRBJ2-7; D is possibly TRBD1 (6 bases). V lost 5 bases and J lost 6, with 17 bases in between. The CDR3 covers 14 residues. Looked up from germline, CDR1 is MDHEN and CDR2 is SYDVKM. CDR3 protein: CASSQYRTVREQYF. In DNA form, the CDR3 reads TGTGCCAGCAGTCAATACCGGACAGTCCGCGAGCAGTACTTC.